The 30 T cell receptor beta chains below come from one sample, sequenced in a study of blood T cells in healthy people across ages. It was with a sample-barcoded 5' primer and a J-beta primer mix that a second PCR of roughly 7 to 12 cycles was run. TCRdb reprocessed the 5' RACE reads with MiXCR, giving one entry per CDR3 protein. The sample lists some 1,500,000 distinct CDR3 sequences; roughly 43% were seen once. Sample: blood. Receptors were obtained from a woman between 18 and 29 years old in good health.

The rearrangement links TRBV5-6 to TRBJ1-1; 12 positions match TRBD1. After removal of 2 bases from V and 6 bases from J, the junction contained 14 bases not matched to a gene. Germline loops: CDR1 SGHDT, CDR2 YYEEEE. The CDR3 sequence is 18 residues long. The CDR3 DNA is TGTGCCAGCAGCTTTAGACTCCGGGACAGGGGGCATAGCTCTGAAGCTTTCTTT. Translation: CASSFRLRDRGHSSEAFF.

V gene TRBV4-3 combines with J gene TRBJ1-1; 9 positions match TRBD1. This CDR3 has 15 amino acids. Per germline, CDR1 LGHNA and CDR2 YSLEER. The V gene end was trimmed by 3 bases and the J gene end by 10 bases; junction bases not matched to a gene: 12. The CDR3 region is CASSHDRRTGEVAFF. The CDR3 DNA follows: TGCGCCAGCAGCCACGATCGCAGGACAGGGGAGGTAGCTTTCTTT.

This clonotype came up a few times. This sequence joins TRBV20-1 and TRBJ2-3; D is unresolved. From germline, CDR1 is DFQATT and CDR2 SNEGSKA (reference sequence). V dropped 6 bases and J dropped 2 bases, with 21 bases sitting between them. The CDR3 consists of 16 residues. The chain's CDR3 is CSASQGRHKVTDTQYF. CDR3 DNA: TGCAGTGCCTCACAAGGGCGCCACAAGGTCACAGATACGCAGTATTTT.

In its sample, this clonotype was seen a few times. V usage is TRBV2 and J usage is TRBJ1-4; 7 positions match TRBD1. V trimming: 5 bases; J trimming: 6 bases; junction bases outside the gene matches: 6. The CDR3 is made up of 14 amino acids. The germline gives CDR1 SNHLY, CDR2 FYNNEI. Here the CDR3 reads CASSPGTAYEKLFF. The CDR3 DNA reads TGTGCCAGCAGTCCAGGGACAGCGTATGAAAAACTGTTTTTT. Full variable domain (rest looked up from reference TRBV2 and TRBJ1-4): EPEVTQTPSHQVTQMGQEVILRCVPISNHLYFYWYRQILGQKVEFLVSFYNNEISEKSEIFDDQFSVERPDGSNFTLKIRSTKLEDSAMYFCASSPGTAYEKLFFGSGTQLSVL.

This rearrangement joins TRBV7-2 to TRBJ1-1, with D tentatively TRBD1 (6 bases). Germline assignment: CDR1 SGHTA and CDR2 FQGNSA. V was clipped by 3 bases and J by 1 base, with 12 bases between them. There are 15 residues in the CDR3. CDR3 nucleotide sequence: TGTGCCAGCAGCTTCGACAGGTCCGAGAACACTGAAGCTTTCTTT. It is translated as CASSFDRSENTEAFF.

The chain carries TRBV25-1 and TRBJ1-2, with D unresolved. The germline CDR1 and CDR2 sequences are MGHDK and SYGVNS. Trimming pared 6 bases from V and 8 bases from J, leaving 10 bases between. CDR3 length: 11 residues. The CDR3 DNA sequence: TGTGCCAGCAGGGGTAGTTGGGGCTACACCTTC. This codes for CASRGSWGYTF.

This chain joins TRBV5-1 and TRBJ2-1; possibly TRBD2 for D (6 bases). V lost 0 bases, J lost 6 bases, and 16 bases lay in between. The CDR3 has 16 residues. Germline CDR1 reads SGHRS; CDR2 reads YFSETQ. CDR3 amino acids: CASSLATLGRGNEQFF. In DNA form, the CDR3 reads TGCGCCAGCAGCTTGGCTACGCTCGGGCGGGGCAATGAGCAGTTCTTC.

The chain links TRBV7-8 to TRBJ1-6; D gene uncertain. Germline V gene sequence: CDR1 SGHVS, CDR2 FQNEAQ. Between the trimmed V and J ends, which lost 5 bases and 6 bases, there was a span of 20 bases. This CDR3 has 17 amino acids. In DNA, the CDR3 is TGTGCCAGCAGCCCCCCTCCCTGGGCACAAAGTAATTCACCCCTCCACTTT. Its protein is CASSPPPWAQSNSPLHF.

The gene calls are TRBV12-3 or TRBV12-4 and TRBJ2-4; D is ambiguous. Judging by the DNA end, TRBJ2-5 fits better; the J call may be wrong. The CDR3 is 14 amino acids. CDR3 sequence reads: CASSLAHLQETQYF. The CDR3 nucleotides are TGTGCCAGCAGTTTGGCACATTTACAAGAGACCCAGTACTTC.

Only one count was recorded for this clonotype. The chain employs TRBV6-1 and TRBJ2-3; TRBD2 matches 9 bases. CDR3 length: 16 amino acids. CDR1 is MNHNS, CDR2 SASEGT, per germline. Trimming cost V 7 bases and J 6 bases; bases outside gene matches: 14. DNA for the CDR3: TGTGCCAGCACCCCGGGACTAGCTGGGAGATGGGATACGCAGTATTTT. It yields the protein CASTPGLAGRWDTQYF.

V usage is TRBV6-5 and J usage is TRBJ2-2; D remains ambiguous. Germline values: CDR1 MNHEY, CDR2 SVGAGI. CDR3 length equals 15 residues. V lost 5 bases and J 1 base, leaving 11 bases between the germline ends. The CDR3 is CASSIVGGNTGELFF. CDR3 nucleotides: TGTGCCAGCAGTATAGTAGGCGGGAACACCGGGGAGCTGTTTTTT.

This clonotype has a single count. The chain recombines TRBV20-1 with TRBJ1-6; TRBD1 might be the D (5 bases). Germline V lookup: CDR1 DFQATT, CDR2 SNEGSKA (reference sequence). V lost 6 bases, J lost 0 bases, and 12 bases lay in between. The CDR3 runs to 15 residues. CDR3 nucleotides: TGCAGTGCCCGCCGGGGGGGCTCCTATAATTCACCCCTCCACTTT. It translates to CSARRGGSYNSPLHF.

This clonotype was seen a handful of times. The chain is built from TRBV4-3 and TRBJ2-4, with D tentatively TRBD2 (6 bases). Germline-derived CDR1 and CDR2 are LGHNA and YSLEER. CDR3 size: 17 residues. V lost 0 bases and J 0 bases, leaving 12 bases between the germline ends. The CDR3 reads CASSQESGLLAKNIQYF. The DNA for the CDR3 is TGCGCCAGCAGCCAAGAGTCCGGACTACTAGCCAAAAACATTCAGTACTTC.

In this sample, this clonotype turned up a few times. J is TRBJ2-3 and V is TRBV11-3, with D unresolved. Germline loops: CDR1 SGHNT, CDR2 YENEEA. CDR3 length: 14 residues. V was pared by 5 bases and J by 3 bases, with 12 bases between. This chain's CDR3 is CASSPSVWTDTQYF. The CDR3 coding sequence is TGTGCCAGCAGCCCCAGCGTCTGGACAGATACGCAGTATTTT.

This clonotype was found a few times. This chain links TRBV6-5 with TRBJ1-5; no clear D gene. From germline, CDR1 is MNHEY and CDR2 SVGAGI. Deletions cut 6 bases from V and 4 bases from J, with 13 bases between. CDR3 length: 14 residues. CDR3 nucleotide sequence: TGTGCCAGCAGCCCTCGGTCCGCTAATCAGCCCCAGCATTTT. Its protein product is CASSPRSANQPQHF.

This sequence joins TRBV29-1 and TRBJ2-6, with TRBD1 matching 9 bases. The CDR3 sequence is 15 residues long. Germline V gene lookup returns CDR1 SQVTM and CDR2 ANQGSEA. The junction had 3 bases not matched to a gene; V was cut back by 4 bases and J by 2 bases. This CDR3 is CSVGTGAPGANVLTF. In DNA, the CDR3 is TGCAGCGTTGGGACAGGGGCCCCTGGGGCCAACGTCCTGACTTTC.

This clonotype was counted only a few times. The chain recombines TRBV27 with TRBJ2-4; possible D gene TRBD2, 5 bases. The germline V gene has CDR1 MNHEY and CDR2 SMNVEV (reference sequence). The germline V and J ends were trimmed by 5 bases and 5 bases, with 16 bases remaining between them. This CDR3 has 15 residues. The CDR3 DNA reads TGTGCCAGCAGTCCCTCTCCGGGGTCCCAAAACATTCAGTACTTC. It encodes CASSPSPGSQNIQYF.

For the CDR3, the DNA is TGTGCCTCCTTACAGGGGGCTAGTATGGAAGCTTTCTTT. The encoded protein is CASLQGASMEAFF. This chain links TRBV12-3 or TRBV12-4 with TRBJ1-1, with TRBD1 matching over 9 bases. The CDR3 sequence is 13 residues long. The V gene end was trimmed by 11 bases and the J gene end by 8 bases; junction bases not matched to a gene: 12.

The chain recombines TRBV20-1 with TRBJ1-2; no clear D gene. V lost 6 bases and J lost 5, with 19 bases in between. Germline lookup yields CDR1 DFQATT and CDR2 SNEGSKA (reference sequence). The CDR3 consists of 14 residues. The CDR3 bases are TGCAGTGCCCCAGATAAAGGACTGGTTTATGGCTACACCTTC. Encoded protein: CSAPDKGLVYGYTF.

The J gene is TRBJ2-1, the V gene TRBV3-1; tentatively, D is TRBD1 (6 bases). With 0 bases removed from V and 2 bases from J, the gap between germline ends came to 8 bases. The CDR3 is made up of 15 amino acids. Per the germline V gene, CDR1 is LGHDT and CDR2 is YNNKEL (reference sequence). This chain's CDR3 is CASSQEQGPYNEQFF. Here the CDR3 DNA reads TGTGCCAGCAGCCAAGAACAGGGTCCCTACAATGAGCAGTTCTTC.

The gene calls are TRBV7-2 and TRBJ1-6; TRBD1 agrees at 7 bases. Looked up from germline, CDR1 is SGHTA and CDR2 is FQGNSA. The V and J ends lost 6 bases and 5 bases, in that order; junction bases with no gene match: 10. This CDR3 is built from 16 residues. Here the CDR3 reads CASRTRTGRDNSPLHF. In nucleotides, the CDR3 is TGTGCCAGCAGAACAAGGACAGGACGTGATAATTCACCCCTCCACTTT.

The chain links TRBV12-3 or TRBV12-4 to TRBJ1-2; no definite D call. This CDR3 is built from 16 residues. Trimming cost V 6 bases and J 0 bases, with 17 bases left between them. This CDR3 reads CASSPIGGAANYGYTF. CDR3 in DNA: TGTGCCAGCAGCCCCATTGGAGGAGCAGCTAACTATGGCTACACCTTC.

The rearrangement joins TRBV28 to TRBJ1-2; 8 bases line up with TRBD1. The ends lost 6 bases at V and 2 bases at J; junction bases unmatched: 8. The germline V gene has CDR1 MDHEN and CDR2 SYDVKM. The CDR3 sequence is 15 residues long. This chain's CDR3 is CASSSPQGGNYGYTF. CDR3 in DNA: TGTGCCAGCAGCAGCCCACAGGGGGGGAACTATGGCTACACCTTC.

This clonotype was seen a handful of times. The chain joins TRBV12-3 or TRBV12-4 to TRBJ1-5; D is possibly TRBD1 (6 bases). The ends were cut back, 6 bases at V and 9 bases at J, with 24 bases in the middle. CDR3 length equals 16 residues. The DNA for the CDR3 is TGTGCCAGCAGCACGACAGGTGTCGGGGCGGGATTGCCCCAGCATTTT. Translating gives CASSTTGVGAGLPQHF.

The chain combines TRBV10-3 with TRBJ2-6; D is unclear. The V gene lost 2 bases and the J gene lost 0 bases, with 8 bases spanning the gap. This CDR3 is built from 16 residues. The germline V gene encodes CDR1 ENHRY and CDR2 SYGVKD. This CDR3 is CAISETKSSGANVLTF. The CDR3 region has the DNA TGTGCCATCAGTGAGACCAAGAGCTCTGGGGCCAACGTCCTGACTTTC.

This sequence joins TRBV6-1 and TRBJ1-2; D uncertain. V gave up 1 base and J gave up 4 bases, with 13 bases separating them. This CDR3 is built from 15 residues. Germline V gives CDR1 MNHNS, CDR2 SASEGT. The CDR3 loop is CASSEVWEFSYGYTF. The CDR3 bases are TGTGCCAGCAGTGAAGTGTGGGAGTTCAGCTATGGCTACACCTTC.

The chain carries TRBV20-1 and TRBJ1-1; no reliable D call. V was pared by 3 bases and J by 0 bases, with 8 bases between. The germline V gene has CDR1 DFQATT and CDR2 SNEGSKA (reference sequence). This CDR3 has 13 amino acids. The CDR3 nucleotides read TGCAGTGCTAGCAGGAGAATGAACACTGAAGCTTTCTTT. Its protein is CSASRRMNTEAFF.

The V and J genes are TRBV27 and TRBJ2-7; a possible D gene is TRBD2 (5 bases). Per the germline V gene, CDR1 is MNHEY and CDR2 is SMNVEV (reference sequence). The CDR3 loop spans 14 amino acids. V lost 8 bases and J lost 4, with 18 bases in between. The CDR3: CASLCNLPGYEQYF. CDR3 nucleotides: TGTGCCAGCCTATGCAATCTACCGGGGTACGAGCAGTACTTC.

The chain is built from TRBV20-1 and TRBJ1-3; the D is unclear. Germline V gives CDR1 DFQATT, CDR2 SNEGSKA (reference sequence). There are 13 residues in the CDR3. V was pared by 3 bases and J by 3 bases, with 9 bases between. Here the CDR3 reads CSASNPLGNTIYF. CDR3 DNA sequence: TGCAGTGCTAGCAATCCTCTTGGAAACACCATATATTTT.

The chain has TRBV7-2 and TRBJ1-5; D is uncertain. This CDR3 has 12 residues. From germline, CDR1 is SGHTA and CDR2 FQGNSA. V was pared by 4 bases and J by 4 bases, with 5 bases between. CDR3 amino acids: CASSWYNQPQHF. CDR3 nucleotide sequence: TGTGCCAGCAGCTGGTATAATCAGCCCCAGCATTTT.